This T cell receptor beta chain emerged from a study of T cell repertoires in cytomegalovirus infection. Study-level information: CMV epitopes used comprised recently identified HLA-C-restricted ones and well-studied HLA-B-restricted ones. TCR beta signatures that were public indicated CMV infection and matching HLA type.

Notes on this clonotype: Its antigen remains unidentified.

CDR1 is MNHNS and CDR2 is SASEGT in the germline V gene. CDR3 length equals 15 residues. Trimming removed 2 bases from V and 4 bases from J, with 15 bases in between. Study conclusions and caveats: HLA-C-restricted CMV clonotypes gave the most frequent clonotype in two of eight donors. Cumulated frequencies of public TCR beta families served to identify carriers of CMV plus the relevant HLA.

One entry per CDR3 protein results from TCRdb running MiXCR on the reads. In the table there are about 120,000 distinct CDR3 sequences, 30% of which are singletons. The V call is TRBV6-1, the J call TRBJ2-7; possible D gene TRBD1, 6 bases. This TCR was recovered from a human donor in good health (CMV status not recorded). Some clones in this sample may be carry-over from other donors' samples. The sample was CD8+ T cells from cultured PBMCs, taken from culture after CMV antigen stimulation. This CDR3 reads CASSESGRGVYEQYF. The CDR3 DNA sequence: TGTGCCAGCAGTGAAAGCGGCAGGGGCGTATACGAGCAGTACTTC.